What follows describes a single T cell receptor beta chain. Its antigen is as yet unknown. The entry originates in a study of type 1 and type 2 diabetes patients. General observations from the study: Age and gender were not matched between study groups, possibly biasing interpretation.

The V gene's germline CDR1 is LGHNA and CDR2 YNFKEQ. The CDR3 covers 16 residues. With 7 bases clipped from V and 4 bases from J, the junction kept 11 bases outside the gene matches. Genomic DNA was the PCR template. The TCR beta CDR3 region was amplified using 30 forward and 13 reverse primers. A single record per CDR3 protein comes from TCRdb applying MiXCR to the multiplex PCR reads. The data contain 280,000 or so distinct CDR3 sequences, more than 45% of them seen just once; the ten biggest clones take up roughly 15%. The specimen sequenced was peripheral blood mononuclear cells (PBMCs). The TCR originated in a man between 18 and 35 years old with type 2 diabetes. V is TRBV4-2 and J is TRBJ1-1; 11 positions match TRBD1. CDR3 bases: TGTGCCAGCACCTCTGGGACAGGGGGAATCGGCACTGAAGCTTTCTTT. Amino acids: CASTSGTGGIGTEAFF.